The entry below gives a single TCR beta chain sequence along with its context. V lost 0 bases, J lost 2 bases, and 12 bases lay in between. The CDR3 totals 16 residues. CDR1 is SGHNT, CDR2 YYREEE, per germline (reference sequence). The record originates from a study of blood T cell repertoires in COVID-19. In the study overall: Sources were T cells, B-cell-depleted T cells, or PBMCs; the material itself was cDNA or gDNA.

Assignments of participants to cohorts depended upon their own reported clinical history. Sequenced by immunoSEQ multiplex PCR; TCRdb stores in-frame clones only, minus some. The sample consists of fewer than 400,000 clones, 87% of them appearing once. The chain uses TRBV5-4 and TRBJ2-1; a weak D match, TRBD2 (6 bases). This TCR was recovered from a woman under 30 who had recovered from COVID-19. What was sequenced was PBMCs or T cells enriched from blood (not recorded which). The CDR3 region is CASSLGSSGPYNEQFF. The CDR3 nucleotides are TGTGCCAGCAGCTTGGGAAGTAGCGGCCCCTACAATGAGCAGTTCTTC.